One sample yielded the 23 T cell receptor beta chains listed below, sequenced in a study of OX40 agonist ivuxolimab in advanced cancers. The repertoire was sequenced with immunoSEQ multiplex PCR; TCRdb's copy has only in-frame clones and lacks some. Here the sample spans 85,000 to 100,000 clones, roughly 85% being singletons. This material consisted of CD4+ or CD8+ T cells sorted from blood, taken in a trial of the OX40 agonist ivuxolimab. Source of these receptors: an adult with an advanced solid tumor such as melanoma, head and neck, liver or kidney cancer.

Only a few counts were recorded for this clone. The chain joins TRBV7-9 to TRBJ1-6, with 8 bases lining up with TRBD1. J lost 7 bases, V lost 5 bases, and 10 bases had no gene match. From germline, CDR1 is SEHNR and CDR2 FQNEAQ (reference sequence). The CDR3 covers 16 residues. The CDR3 loop is CASSISPTGVNSPLHF. As DNA, the CDR3 is TGTGCCAGCAGCATCTCTCCGACAGGGGTGAATTCACCCCTCCACTTT.

This chain uses TRBV5-1 with TRBJ1-5; 8 bases map to TRBD1. V lost 0 bases, J lost 5 bases, and 7 bases stayed unmatched. The germline V gene has CDR1 SGHRS and CDR2 YFSETQ. The CDR3 is 16 residues long. CDR3 sequence (DNA): TGCGCCAGCAGCTTGGTGGCAGGGGGCGCCGATCAGCCCCAGCATTTT. It specifies CASSLVAGGADQPQHF.

The CDR3, as DNA: TGTGCCATCAGTCAGGGGCCACGCTCCGGCAGAGTAATCGTC. Amino acids: CAISQGPRSGRVIV. The rearrangement joins TRBV10-3 to TRBJ2-7, with D perhaps matching TRBD1 (6 bases). The germline V gene encodes CDR1 ENHRY and CDR2 SYGVKD. The CDR3 runs 14 residues.

The rearrangement uses TRBV2 and TRBJ2-7; a weak D match, TRBD2 (6 bases). The germline V and J ends were trimmed by 7 bases and 0 bases, with 13 bases remaining between them. The CDR3 runs 14 residues. CDR1 is SNHLY, CDR2 FYNNEI, per germline. CDR3 coding DNA: TGTGCCAGCACACTGACGGGACTCTCCTACGAGCAGTACGTC. It translates to CASTLTGLSYEQYV.

This sequence joins TRBV7-6 and TRBJ2-2; TRBD1 aligns across 9 bases. Germline V CDR1 and CDR2: SGHVS, FNYEAQ. This CDR3 comprises 16 residues. V lost 4 bases, J lost 0 bases, and 3 bases stayed unmatched. The CDR3 sequence is CASSYWDRANTGELFF. CDR3 nucleotide sequence: TGTGCCAGCAGCTATTGGGACAGGGCGAACACCGGGGAGCTGTTTTTT.

V is TRBV30 and J is TRBJ1-1, with TRBD1 matching 9 bases. The CDR3 runs 13 residues. V gave up 3 bases and J gave up 4 bases; unmatched junction bases: 3. Germline CDR1 GTSNPN, CDR2 SVGIG (reference sequence). CDR3 in amino acids: CAWRDRGGTEAFF. The CDR3 DNA reads as TGTGCCTGGAGGGACAGGGGAGGCACTGAAGCTTTCTTT. Full variable domain (rest looked up from reference TRBV30 and TRBJ1-1): SQTIHQWPATLVQPVGSPLSLECTVEGTSNPNLYWYRQAAGRGLQLLFYSVGIGQISSEVPQNLSASRPQDRQFILSSKKLLLSDSGFYLCAWRDRGGTEAFFGQGTRLTVV.

V gene TRBV9 combines with J gene TRBJ2-1; D might be TRBD1 or TRBD2, each matching 6 bases. The ends were cut back, 0 bases at V and 9 bases at J, with 13 bases in the middle. The CDR3 consists of 14 residues. The germline V gene encodes CDR1 SGDLS and CDR2 YYNGEE. This CDR3 reads CASSVASARGEQFF. DNA for the CDR3: TGTGCCAGCAGCGTAGCTAGCGCCAGGGGTGAGCAGTTCTTC.

The chain is built from TRBV28 and TRBJ2-3, with 9 bases lining up with TRBD2. V lost 5 bases to trimming and J lost 3 bases; unmatched junction nucleotides: 15. The CDR3 has 18 amino acids. CDR1 MDHEN and CDR2 SYDVKM come from the germline V gene. CDR3 DNA sequence: TGTGCCAGCAGTCGACCCGCATGGAGGCGGGAGGGGACAGATACGCAGTATTTT. This codes for CASSRPAWRREGTDTQYF.

This chain links TRBV29-1 with TRBJ2-4, with 9 nucleotides matching TRBD1. The CDR3 has 16 amino acids. Germline V gives CDR1 SQVTM, CDR2 ANQGSEA. After removal of 4 bases from V and 0 bases from J, the junction contained 7 bases not matched to a gene. The CDR3 protein is CSVAGGTGLAKNIQYF. DNA for the CDR3: TGCAGCGTTGCCGGGGGGACAGGGTTAGCCAAAAACATTCAGTACTTC.

The CDR3 DNA follows: TGTGCCAGCAGCTTGGGGGGACCTAGTAACTATGGCTACACCTTC. It yields the protein CASSLGGPSNYGYTF. The V and J genes are TRBV7-3 and TRBJ1-2; the D gene is possibly TRBD1 (5 bases). The CDR3 covers 15 residues. Trimming took off 3 bases at V and 1 base at J, with 12 bases between the two ends. The germline V gene has CDR1 SGHTA and CDR2 FQGTGA. Drawing the rest from reference TRBV7-3 and TRBJ1-2, the complete variable domain is GAGVSQTPSNKVTEKGKYVELRCDPISGHTALYWYRQSLGQGPEFLIYFQGTGAADDSGLPNDRFFAVRPEGSVSTLKIQRTERGDSAVYLCASSLGGPSNYGYTFGSGTRLTVV.

The chain recombines TRBV10-3 with TRBJ2-7; D assignment may be TRBD1 or TRBD2 (5 bases each). Trimming removed 6 bases from V and 2 bases from J, with 17 bases in between. The CDR3 has 15 amino acids. The germline gives CDR1 ENHRY, CDR2 SYGVKD. The DNA for the CDR3 is TGTGCCATCAGGGACGACGGGGCCTCGGCCTACGAGCAGTACTTC. Translating gives CAIRDDGASAYEQYF.

The genes are TRBV9 and TRBJ2-2, with D uncertain. Germline V lookup: CDR1 SGDLS, CDR2 YYNGEE. CDR3 size: 14 residues. The germline V and J ends were trimmed by 1 base and 5 bases, with 9 bases remaining between them. The CDR3 DNA reads TGTGCCAGCAGCGTAACGGATAGGACCGGGGAGCTGTTTTTT. Translation: CASSVTDRTGELFF.

This chain links TRBV18 with TRBJ2-1, with 7 bases fitting TRBD2. The length of the CDR3 is 14 residues. V lost 3 bases and J lost 1; bases outside the gene matches: 0. The germline V gene has CDR1 KGHSH and CDR2 LQKENI. CDR3 in amino acids: CASSPGGSYNEQFF. Here the CDR3 DNA reads TGTGCCAGCTCACCGGGAGGGTCCTACAATGAGCAGTTCTTC.

A single count supports this clone. J is TRBJ2-2 and V is TRBV6-6; D unclear. The V end lost 0 bases, the J end lost 7 bases, and 9 bases lay between the germline ends. The length of the CDR3 is 14 residues. Germline V gives CDR1 MNHNY, CDR2 SVGAGI (reference sequence). The CDR3 nucleotides read TGTGCCAGCAGTTACTCGGCGATTAGCGGGGAGCTGTTTTTT. This translates into CASSYSAISGELFF.

The J gene is TRBJ2-5, the V gene TRBV6-1; 8 bases match TRBD1. The CDR3 loop spans 14 amino acids. The germline V gene has CDR1 MNHNS and CDR2 SASEGT. With V trimmed by 5 bases and J by 4 bases, 6 bases remained unmatched. The CDR3, as DNA: TGTGCCAGCAGTAAACAGGGGGATCGAGAGACCCAGTACTTC. Translating it yields CASSKQGDRETQYF.

This sequence joins TRBV19 and TRBJ1-1; a weak D match, TRBD1 (5 bases). Germline CDR1 LNHDA, CDR2 SQIVND (reference sequence). This CDR3 has 11 amino acids. V was pared by 5 bases and J by 11 bases, with 12 bases between. CDR3 region: CASSRGIDAFF. As DNA, the CDR3 is TGTGCCAGTAGTCGGGGGATTGATGCTTTCTTT.

The sample holds one count of this clone. This sequence joins TRBV7-6 and TRBJ2-5; TRBD1 is a possible D gene (6 bases). Germline CDR1 reads SGHVS; CDR2 reads FNYEAQ. The CDR3 spans 13 residues. Deletions cut 6 bases from V and 5 bases from J, with 13 bases between. DNA of the CDR3: TGTGCCAGCAGTGGACAGCCTCTCGAGACCCAGTACTTC. This sequence encodes CASSGQPLETQYF. Looking up the rest from reference TRBV7-6 and TRBJ2-5 gives the full variable domain: GAGVSQSPRYKVTKRGQDVALRCDPISGHVSLYWYRQALGQGPEFLTYFNYEAQQDKSGLPNDRFSAERPEGSISTLTIQRTEQRDSAMYRCASSGQPLETQYFGPGTRLLVL.

The chain carries TRBV30 and TRBJ1-5; no clear D. This CDR3 has 13 residues. The germline V gene has CDR1 GTSNPN and CDR2 SVGIG (reference sequence). Trimming left V 2 bases short and J 6 bases short, with 11 bases between. The CDR3 DNA sequence: TGTGCCTGGAGTACCGGTGGAGGTCAGCCCCAGCATTTT. This gives the protein CAWSTGGGQPQHF.

The chain links TRBV9 to TRBJ2-3; maybe TRBD1 (5 bases). Germline-derived CDR1 and CDR2 are SGDLS and YYNGEE. V was cut by 4 bases and J by 1 base, with 13 bases left in between. The CDR3 contains 15 residues. CDR3: CASSLRAAGTDTQYF. The CDR3 nucleotides read TGTGCCAGCAGCCTCAGGGCGGCGGGCACAGATACGCAGTATTTT.

The rearrangement joins TRBV28 to TRBJ2-1; D gene unclear. The germline CDR1 and CDR2 sequences are MDHEN and SYDVKM. V shed 2 bases and J shed 6 bases, with 11 bases lying between them. The CDR3 totals 14 residues. CDR3 in DNA: TGTGCCAGCAGTTTAAGAAACCCCCCCAATGAGCAGTTCTTC. Translated: CASSLRNPPNEQFF.

The rearrangement joins TRBV4-3 to TRBJ1-6, with D uncertain. Germline assignment: CDR1 LGHNA and CDR2 YSLEER. With 5 bases removed from V and 7 bases from J, the gap between germline ends came to 15 bases. The CDR3 spans 15 residues. CDR3 sequence: CASSSWKDPNSPLHF. The CDR3 DNA is TGCGCCAGCAGCTCGTGGAAGGATCCAAATTCACCCCTCCACTTT.

The V and J genes are TRBV19 and TRBJ2-7; D ambiguous. Germline V gives CDR1 LNHDA, CDR2 SQIVND (reference sequence). CDR3 size: 15 residues. V lost 3 bases and J lost 2, with 14 bases in between. This CDR3 is CASSMVGRPTYEQYF. In DNA form, the CDR3 reads TGTGCCAGTAGTATGGTCGGCAGGCCGACCTACGAGCAGTACTTC.

This clone was recorded only once. The V call is TRBV27, the J call TRBJ2-1, with 10 bases that match TRBD1. In germline, CDR1 is MNHEY, CDR2 SMNVEV (reference sequence). V lost 6 bases to trimming and J lost 2 bases; unmatched junction nucleotides: 4. This CDR3 spans 15 amino acids. Here the CDR3 DNA reads TGTGCCAGCAGGAACGACAGGGGGCCCTACAATGAGCAGTTCTTC. Amino acid sequence: CASRNDRGPYNEQFF.